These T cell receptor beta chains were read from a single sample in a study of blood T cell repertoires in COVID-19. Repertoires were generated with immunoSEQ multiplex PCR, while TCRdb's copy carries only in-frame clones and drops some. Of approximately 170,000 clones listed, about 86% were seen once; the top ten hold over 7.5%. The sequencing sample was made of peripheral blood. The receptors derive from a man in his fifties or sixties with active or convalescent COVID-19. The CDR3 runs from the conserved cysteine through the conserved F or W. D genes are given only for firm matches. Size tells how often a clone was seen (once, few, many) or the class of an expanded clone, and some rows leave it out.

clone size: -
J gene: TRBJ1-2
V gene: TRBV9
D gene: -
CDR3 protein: CASSVGSSYGYTF
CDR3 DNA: TGTGCCAGCAGCGTAGGCAGTTCCTATGGCTACACCTTC

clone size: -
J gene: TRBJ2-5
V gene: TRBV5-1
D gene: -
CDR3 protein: CASSRYPTGNQETQYF
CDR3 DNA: TGCGCCAGCAGCCGCTATCCCACAGGGAACCAAGAGACCCAGTACTTC

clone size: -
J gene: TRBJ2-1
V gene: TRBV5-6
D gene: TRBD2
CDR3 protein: CASSLDFGTSGINEQFF
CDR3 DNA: TGTGCCAGCAGCTTGGATTTCGGGACTAGCGGCATCAATGAGCAGTTCTTC

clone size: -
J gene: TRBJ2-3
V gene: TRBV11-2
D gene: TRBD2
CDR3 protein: CASSLGGIAGGADTQYF
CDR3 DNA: TGTGCCAGCAGCTTGGGGGGGATAGCGGGAGGTGCAGATACGCAGTATTTT

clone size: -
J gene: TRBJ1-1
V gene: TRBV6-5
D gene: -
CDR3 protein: CASSYSALRGAFF
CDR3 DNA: TGTGCCAGCAGTTACTCTGCCTTAAGGGGTGCTTTCTTT

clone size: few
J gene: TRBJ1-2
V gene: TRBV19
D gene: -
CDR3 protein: CASSGGGAGAYTF
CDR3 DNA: TGTGCCAGTAGCGGAGGAGGCGCCGGTGCCTACACCTTC

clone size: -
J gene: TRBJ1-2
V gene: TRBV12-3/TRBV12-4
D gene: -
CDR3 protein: CASSARGKYGYTF
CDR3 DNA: TGTGCCAGCAGCGCACGGGGGAAATATGGCTACACCTTC

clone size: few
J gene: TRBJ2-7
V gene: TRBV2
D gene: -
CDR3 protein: CASSEVDEQYF
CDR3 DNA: TGTGCCAGCAGTGAAGTAGACGAGCAGTACTTC

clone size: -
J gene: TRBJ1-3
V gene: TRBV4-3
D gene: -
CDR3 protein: CASSQAPTVDGNTIYF
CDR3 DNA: TGCGCCAGCAGCCAAGCCCCGACAGTAGATGGAAACACCATATATTTT

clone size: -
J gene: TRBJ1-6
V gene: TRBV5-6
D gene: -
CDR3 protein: CASSLRARTENSPLHF
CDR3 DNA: TGTGCCAGCAGCTTGCGAGCGAGAACCGAGAATTCACCCCTCCACTTT

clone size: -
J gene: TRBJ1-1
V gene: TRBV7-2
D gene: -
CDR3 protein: CASSFWGGRDEAFF
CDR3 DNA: TGTGCCAGCAGCTTCTGGGGAGGGAGGGATGAAGCTTTCTTT

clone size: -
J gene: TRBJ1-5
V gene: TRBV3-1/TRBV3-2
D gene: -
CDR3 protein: CASSRRDTNQPQHF
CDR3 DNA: TGTGCCAGCAGCCGCCGGGACACAAATCAGCCCCAGCATTTT

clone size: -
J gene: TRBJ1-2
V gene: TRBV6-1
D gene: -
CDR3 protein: CASSEAGGYGYTF
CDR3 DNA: TGTGCCAGCAGTGAAGCGGGGGGCTATGGCTACACCTTC

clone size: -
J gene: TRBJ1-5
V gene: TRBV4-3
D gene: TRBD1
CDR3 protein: CASSHSWDRGSQPQHF
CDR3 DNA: TGCGCCAGCAGCCACAGCTGGGACAGGGGTAGTCAGCCCCAGCATTTT

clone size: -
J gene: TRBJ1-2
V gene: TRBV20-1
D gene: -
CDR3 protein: CSASWTRQGVYGYTF
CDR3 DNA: TGCAGTGCTAGTTGGACAAGGCAGGGTGTCTATGGCTACACCTTC

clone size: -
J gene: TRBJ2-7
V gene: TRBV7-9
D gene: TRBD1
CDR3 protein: CASSSAGTAKTYEQYF
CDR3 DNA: TGTGCCAGCAGCTCCGCCGGGACAGCGAAGACCTACGAGCAGTACTTC

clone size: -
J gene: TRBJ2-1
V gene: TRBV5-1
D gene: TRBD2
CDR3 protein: CASTGLAGGLNEQFF
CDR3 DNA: TGCGCCAGCACAGGACTAGCGGGAGGATTGAATGAGCAGTTCTTC

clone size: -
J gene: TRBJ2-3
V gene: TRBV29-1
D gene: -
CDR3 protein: CSVYGGRTDTQYF
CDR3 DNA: TGCAGCGTTTACGGGGGTCGCACAGATACGCAGTATTTT

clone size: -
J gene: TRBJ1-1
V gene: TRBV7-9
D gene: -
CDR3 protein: CASSLQGLNTEAFF
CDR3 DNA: TGTGCCAGCAGCTTACAGGGCCTGAACACTGAAGCTTTCTTT

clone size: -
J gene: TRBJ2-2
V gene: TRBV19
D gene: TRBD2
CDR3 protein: CASSTGGAGTGELFF
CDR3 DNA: TGTGCCAGTAGTACCGGGGGGGCTGGCACCGGGGAGCTGTTTTTT

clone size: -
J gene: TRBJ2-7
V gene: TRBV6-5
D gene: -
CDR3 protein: CASSVPGYEQYF
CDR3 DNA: TGTGCCAGCAGCGTCCCAGGGTACGAGCAGTACTTC

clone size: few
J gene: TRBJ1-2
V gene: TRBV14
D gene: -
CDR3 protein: CASSQEIRGSSGYTF
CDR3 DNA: TGTGCCAGCAGCCAAGAGATACGGGGGTCGAGTGGCTACACCTTC

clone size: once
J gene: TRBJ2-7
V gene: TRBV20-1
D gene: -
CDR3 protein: CSAQSSYEQYF
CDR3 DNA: TGCAGTGCCCAAAGCTCTTACGAGCAGTACTTC

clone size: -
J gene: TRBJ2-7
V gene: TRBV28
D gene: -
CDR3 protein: CASALVTEVYEQYF
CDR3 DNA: TGTGCCAGCGCCTTGGTGACAGAAGTCTACGAGCAGTACTTC

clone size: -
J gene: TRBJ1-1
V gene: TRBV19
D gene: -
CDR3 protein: CASSTLEGGRAFF
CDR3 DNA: TGTGCCAGTAGTACTTTGGAGGGAGGGAGGGCTTTCTTT

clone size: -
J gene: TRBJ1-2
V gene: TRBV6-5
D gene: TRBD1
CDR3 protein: CASSPDRDGYGYTF
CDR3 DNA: TGTGCCAGCAGTCCGGACAGGGACGGTTATGGCTACACCTTC

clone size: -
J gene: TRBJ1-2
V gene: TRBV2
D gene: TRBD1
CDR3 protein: CASRRTGGGYTF
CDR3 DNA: TGTGCCAGCAGGAGGACAGGGGGTGGCTACACCTTC

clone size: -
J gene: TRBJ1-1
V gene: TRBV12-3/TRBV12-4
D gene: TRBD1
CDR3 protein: CASSRTGFTEAFF
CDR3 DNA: TGTGCCAGCAGTCGGACAGGATTCACTGAAGCTTTCTTT

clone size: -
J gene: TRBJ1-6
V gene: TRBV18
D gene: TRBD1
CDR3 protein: CASSPGGTGNSPLHF
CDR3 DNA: TGTGCCAGCTCACCGGGGGGGACAGGTAATTCACCCCTCCACTTT

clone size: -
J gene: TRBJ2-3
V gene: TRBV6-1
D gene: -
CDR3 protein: CASSESVADTQYF
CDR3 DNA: TGTGCCAGCAGTGAGAGTGTCGCAGATACGCAGTATTTT

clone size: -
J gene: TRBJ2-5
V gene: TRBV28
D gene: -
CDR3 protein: CASSLGGEETQYF
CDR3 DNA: TGTGCCAGCAGTTTAGGGGGCGAAGAGACCCAGTACTTC

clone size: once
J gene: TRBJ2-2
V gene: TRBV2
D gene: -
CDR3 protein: CASSQQGIDTGELFF
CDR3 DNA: TGTGCCAGCAGTCAACAGGGAATCGACACCGGGGAGCTGTTTTTT

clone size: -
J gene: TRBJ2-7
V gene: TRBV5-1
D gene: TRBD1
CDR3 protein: CASSEGPGQGAKEQYF
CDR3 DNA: TGCGCCAGCAGCGAGGGACCGGGACAGGGGGCGAAAGAGCAGTACTTC

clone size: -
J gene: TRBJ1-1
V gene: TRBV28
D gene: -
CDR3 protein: CASSPQGRFEAFF
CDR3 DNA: TGTGCCAGCAGTCCCCAGGGGCGTTTTGAAGCTTTCTTT

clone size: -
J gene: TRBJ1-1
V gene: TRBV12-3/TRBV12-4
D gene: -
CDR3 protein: CASSEVMNTEAFF
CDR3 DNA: TGTGCCAGCAGTGAGGTCATGAACACTGAAGCTTTCTTT

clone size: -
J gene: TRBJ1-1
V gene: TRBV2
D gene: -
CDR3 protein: CASSTGTSGTEAFF
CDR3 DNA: TGTGCCAGCAGTACCGGGACATCGGGTACTGAAGCTTTCTTT

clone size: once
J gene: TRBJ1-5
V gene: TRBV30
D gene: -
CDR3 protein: CAWSGRQTMWPQHF
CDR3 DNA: TGTGCCTGGAGTGGAAGACAGACGATGTGGCCCCAGCATTTT

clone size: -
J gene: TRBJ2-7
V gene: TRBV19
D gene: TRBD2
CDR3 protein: CASSMISGPDSYEQYF
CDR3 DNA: TGTGCCAGTAGTATGATTAGCGGGCCTGACTCCTACGAGCAGTACTTC

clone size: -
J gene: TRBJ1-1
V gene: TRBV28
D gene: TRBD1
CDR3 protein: CASSLVQGGTEAFF
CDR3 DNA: TGTGCCAGCAGTTTGGTACAGGGGGGGACTGAAGCTTTCTTT

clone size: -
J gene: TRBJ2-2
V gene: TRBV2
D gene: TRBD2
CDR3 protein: CARSAGGHTGELFF
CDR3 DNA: TGTGCACGGTCGGCGGGGGGGCACACCGGGGAGCTGTTTTTT

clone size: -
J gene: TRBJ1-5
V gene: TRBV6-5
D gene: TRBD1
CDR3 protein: CASRGTGDQPQHF
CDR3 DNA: TGTGCCAGCAGGGGGACAGGGGATCAGCCCCAGCATTTT

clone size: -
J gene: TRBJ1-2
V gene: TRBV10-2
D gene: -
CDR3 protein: CASSTDLAYGYTF
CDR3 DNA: TGCGCCAGCAGCACCGACTTGGCGTATGGCTACACCTTC

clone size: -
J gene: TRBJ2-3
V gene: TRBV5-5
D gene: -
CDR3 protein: CASSPLAGQVDTQYF
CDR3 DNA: TGTGCCAGCAGCCCTCTAGCGGGACAGGTAGATACGCAGTATTTT

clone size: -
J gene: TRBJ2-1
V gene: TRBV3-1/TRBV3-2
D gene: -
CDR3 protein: CASSPRQSMGNEQFF
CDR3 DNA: TGTGCCAGCAGCCCTCGACAGTCTATGGGCAATGAGCAGTTCTTC

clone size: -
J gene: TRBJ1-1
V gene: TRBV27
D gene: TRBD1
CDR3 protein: CASSKDRGFGTEAFF
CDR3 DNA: TGTGCCAGCAGTAAAGACAGGGGGTTCGGCACTGAAGCTTTCTTT

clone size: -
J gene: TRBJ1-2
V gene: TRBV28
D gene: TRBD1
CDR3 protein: CASSIGTGGYGYTF
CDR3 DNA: TGTGCCAGCAGTATCGGGACAGGGGGCTATGGCTACACCTTC

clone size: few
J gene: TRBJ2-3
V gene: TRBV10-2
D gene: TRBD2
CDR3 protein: CASGRAGDTQYF
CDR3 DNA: TGCGCCAGCGGGAGGGCCGGGGATACGCAGTATTTT

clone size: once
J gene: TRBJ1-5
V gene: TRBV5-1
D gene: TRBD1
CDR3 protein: CASSLGPGTGYQPQHF
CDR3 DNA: TGCGCCAGCAGCTTGGGTCCCGGGACAGGGTATCAGCCCCAGCATTTT

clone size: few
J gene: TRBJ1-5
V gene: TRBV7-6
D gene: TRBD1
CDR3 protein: CASSLGTGRNQPQHF
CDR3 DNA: TGTGCCAGCAGCTTAGGGACAGGGCGCAATCAGCCCCAGCATTTT

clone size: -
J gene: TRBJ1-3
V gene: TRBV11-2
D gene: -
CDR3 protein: CASSKNRATGNTIYF
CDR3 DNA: TGTGCCAGCAGCAAGAACAGGGCCACTGGAAACACCATATATTTT

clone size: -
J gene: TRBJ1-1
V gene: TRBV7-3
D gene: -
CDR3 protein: CASSLGRGNTEAFF
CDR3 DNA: TGTGCCAGCAGCTTAGGGCGGGGTAACACTGAAGCTTTCTTT

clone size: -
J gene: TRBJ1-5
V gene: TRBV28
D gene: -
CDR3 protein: CASSLTGKDQPQHF
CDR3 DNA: TGTGCCAGCAGTTTAACCGGGAAGGATCAGCCCCAGCATTTT

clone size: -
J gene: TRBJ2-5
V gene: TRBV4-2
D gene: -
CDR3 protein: CASSQATEAQYF
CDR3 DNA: TGTGCCAGCAGCCAAGCAACCGAGGCCCAGTACTTC

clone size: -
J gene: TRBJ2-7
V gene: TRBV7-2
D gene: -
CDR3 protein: CASSSLMTGPLIGEQYF
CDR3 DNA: TGTGCCAGCAGCTCACTCATGACAGGCCCCTTAATTGGCGAGCAGTACTTC